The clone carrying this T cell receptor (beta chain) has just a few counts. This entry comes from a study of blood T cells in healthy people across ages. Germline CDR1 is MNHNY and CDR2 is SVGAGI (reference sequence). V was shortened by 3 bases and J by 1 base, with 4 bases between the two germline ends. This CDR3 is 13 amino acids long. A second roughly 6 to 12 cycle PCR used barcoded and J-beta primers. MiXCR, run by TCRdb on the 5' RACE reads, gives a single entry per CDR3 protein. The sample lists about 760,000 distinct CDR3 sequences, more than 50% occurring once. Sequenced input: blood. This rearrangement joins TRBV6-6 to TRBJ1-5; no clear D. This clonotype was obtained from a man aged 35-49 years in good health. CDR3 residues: CASSYTSNQPQHF. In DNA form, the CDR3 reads TGTGCCAGCAGTTATACCAGCAATCAGCCCCAGCATTTT.